This T cell receptor beta chain was observed in a study of blood T cell repertoires in COVID-19. Study in general: Acute and convalescent COVID-19 samples came from the United States, Italy and Spain.

Enrollees, 18 to 89 years old, lived in 24 US areas. Participants' own reports of clinical history determined their cohort assignment. Germline CDR1 MNHNS, CDR2 SASEGT. V shed 3 bases and J shed 0 bases, with 9 bases lying between them. The CDR3 length is 15 residues. As originally analysed: For nucleated cells, counts were estimated from reference gene primer amplification. Repertoires were generated with immunoSEQ multiplex PCR, while TCRdb's copy carries only in-frame clones and drops some. Clonal size and the V and J genes are those of that table, whereas D and trimming came from the DNA. Seen here are roughly 280,000 clones, roughly 90% observed once, and the top ten hold around 2.8%.

The chain couples TRBV6-1 to TRBJ1-5; D is unclear. The sequenced material came from PBMCs or T cells enriched from blood (not recorded which). The TCR originated in a man between 40 and 49 years old who had been exposed to COVID-19. CDR3 in DNA: TGTGCCAGCAGTGAGGCGACTTATAGCAATCAGCCCCAGCATTTT. Its translation: CASSEATYSNQPQHF.